The subject of this entry is one T cell receptor (beta chain). These data belong to a study of cytomegalovirus exposure and HLA in healthy donors. V was cut by 3 bases and J by 0 bases, with 9 bases left in between. Germline loops: CDR1 GTSNPN, CDR2 SVGIG (reference sequence). The CDR3 length is 14 residues. Only in-frame clones appear in the TCRdb table, and some are missing; sequencing was by immunoSEQ multiplex PCR. The table shows some 99,000 clones, with about nine tenths occurring only once. The clonotype comes from a woman between 18 and 29 years old in good health and CMV-seronegative. The rearrangement uses TRBV30 and TRBJ1-3; D ambiguous. The specimen sequenced was PBMCs. The CDR3 is CAWRNSSSGNTIYF. The CDR3 DNA reads TGTGCCTGGAGGAACAGCAGCTCTGGAAACACCATATATTTT. Together with reference TRBV30 and TRBJ1-3, the CDR3 gives the full variable domain: SQTIHQWPATLVQPVGSPLSLECTVEGTSNPNLYWYRQAAGRGLQLLFYSVGIGQISSEVPQNLSASRPQDRQFILSSKKLLLSDSGFYLCAWRNSSSGNTIYFGEGSWLTVV.